This section outlines one T cell receptor beta chain sequence together with its context. Its matching antigen is unknown. The ends were cut back, 4 bases at V and 0 bases at J, with 10 bases in the middle. The CDR3 is 14 amino acids. Germline values: CDR1 MNHEY, CDR2 SVGAGI. This record comes from a study of cytomegalovirus exposure and HLA in healthy donors. Study-level results: Sequences of the TCR beta chain were said to predict the HLA-A and HLA-B alleles of most subjects accurately.

Primers for the PCR totalled 60 Vbeta and 13 Jbeta. Clones were read by immunoSEQ multiplex PCR, and TCRdb kept only the in-frame ones, dropping some. The profile covers 90,000 or so clones, with 78% appearing a single time and about 3% taken by the ten largest. The receptor was derived from a woman in her forties in good health and CMV-seronegative. The sequenced sample consisted of PBMCs. The chain has TRBV6-5 and TRBJ2-7; D may be TRBD1 (5 bases). The DNA for the CDR3 is TGTGCCAGCAGTTGGACATCGAGCTCCTACGAGCAGTACTTC. This encodes CASSWTSSSYEQYF.